Below are 2 T cell receptor beta chains sequenced from a single sample in a study of shared clonotypes between healthy human individuals. TCRdb keeps only in-frame clones here, not all; method: immunoSEQ multiplex PCR. This table holds about 2.2 million clones, more than 85% found once. The naive CD8 subset, CD45RO-negative cells positively selected for CCR7, excluded terminally differentiated effector memory CD45RA+ cells. Sequenced input: naive CD8+ T cells from PBMCs. These receptors all come from a young man in good health. Some clones in this sample may be carry-over from other donors' samples.

CDR3 DNA sequence: TGTGCCAGCATCATCTGGGGCGTCGAATATGGCTACACCTTC. This codes for CASIIWGVEYGYTF. This chain uses TRBV5-4 with TRBJ1-2; a weak D match, TRBD1 (5 bases). V lost 6 bases and J 5 bases, leaving 17 bases between the germline ends. The CDR3 runs 14 residues. CDR1 and CDR2 (germline): SGHNT, YYREEE (reference sequence).

The chain employs TRBV9 and TRBJ2-2; the D is unclear. Germline assignment: CDR1 SGDLS and CDR2 YYNGEE. The CDR3 runs 12 residues. Trimming removed 3 bases from V and 5 bases from J, with 5 bases in between. The DNA for the CDR3 is TGTGCCAGCAGCGAGTGGACCGGGGAGCTGTTTTTT. As protein: CASSEWTGELFF.